These 8 T cell receptor beta chains originate from one sample sequenced in a study of CD8 T cells in Susac syndrome. RNA in amounts of about 0.5 to 1 ug was reverse transcribed with random hexamers. TCRdb used MiXCR to reprocess the immunoSEQ multiplex PCR reads, holding one entry per CDR3 protein. This sample has about 150,000 distinct CDR3 sequences, with about 95% found just once. The sample taken for sequencing was CD4+ T cells from PBMCs. These receptor sequences come from a human donor with Susac syndrome.

The J gene is TRBJ1-3, the V gene TRBV7-6; possibly TRBD1 for D (6 bases). CDR1 is SGHVS, CDR2 FNYEAQ, per germline. V lost 1 base and J 13 bases, leaving 14 bases between the germline ends. The CDR3 totals 13 residues. In DNA, the CDR3 is TGTGCCAGCAGCTTAGAGGAGGGACAAGGGATATATTTT. This gives the protein CASSLEEGQGIYF.

This chain links TRBV3-1 with TRBJ1-1; D is unclear. V was shortened by 4 bases and J by 4 bases, with 19 bases between the two germline ends. CDR3 length: 16 amino acids. Germline V gene sequence: CDR1 LGHDT, CDR2 YNNKEL (reference sequence). CDR3: CASSPHLGLSGTEAFF. The DNA for the CDR3 is TGTGCCAGCAGCCCACATTTAGGACTCTCTGGCACTGAAGCTTTCTTT.

The chain employs TRBV15 and TRBJ1-6, with TRBD1 identical over 7 bases. CDR1 is LNHNV, CDR2 YYDKDF, per germline (reference sequence). The V segment lost 4 bases and the J segment 6 bases; nucleotides outside the gene matches: 6. The CDR3 length is 15 residues. The CDR3 protein is CATSIPGQPNSPLHF. As DNA, the CDR3 is TGTGCCACCAGCATTCCGGGACAGCCTAATTCACCCCTCCACTTT.

This rearrangement joins TRBV28 to TRBJ2-3; 11 positions agree with TRBD2. The J segment lost 1 base and the V segment lost 4 bases, leaving 4 bases of the junction unmatched. This CDR3 has 16 amino acids. Germline values: CDR1 MDHEN, CDR2 SYDVKM. CDR3 protein: CASSYSGGARTDTQYF. The CDR3 nucleotides read TGTGCCAGCAGTTATAGCGGGGGGGCACGCACAGATACGCAGTATTTT.

This clonotype was counted between two and nine times. The chain links TRBV7-9 to TRBJ2-5; D perhaps matches TRBD2 (5 bases). The V and J ends lost 3 bases and 0 bases respectively, with 8 bases between them. There are 14 residues in the CDR3. Germline CDR1 reads SEHNR; CDR2 reads FQNEAQ (reference sequence). The DNA of the CDR3 is TGTGCCAGCAGCTTGGGAGAGTACCAAGAGACCCAGTACTTC. Encoded protein: CASSLGEYQETQYF.

This chain links TRBV5-1 with TRBJ2-5; D gene ambiguous. CDR1 is SGHRS and CDR2 is YFSETQ in the germline V gene. V was pared by 2 bases and J by 6 bases, with 5 bases between. The CDR3 is 11 residues long. Here the CDR3 DNA reads TGCGCCAGCAGCTTCGATAAGACCCAGTACTTC. This translates into CASSFDKTQYF.

The rearrangement joins TRBV7-8 to TRBJ2-3; D unresolved. V was pared by 4 bases and J by 2 bases, with 10 bases between. CDR3 length: 14 residues. CDR1 is SGHVS, CDR2 FQNEAQ, per germline. The CDR3 region is CASSSGPSTDTQYF. The CDR3 DNA reads as TGTGCCAGCAGCTCCGGACCCTCCACAGATACGCAGTATTTT.

This chain links TRBV29-1 with TRBJ2-2, with 7 bases aligning to TRBD1. Germline assignment: CDR1 SQVTM and CDR2 ANQGSEA. This CDR3 has 13 amino acids. The trim removed 6 bases at V and 6 bases at J, leaving 7 bases unmatched. The CDR3 reads CSVGLGGPGELFF. Here the CDR3 DNA reads TGCAGCGTCGGGTTAGGGGGCCCCGGGGAGCTGTTTTTT.